These T cell receptor beta chains were read from a single sample in a study of human T cells and chemical hapten exposure. TCRdb independently ran MiXCR on the RACE reads; one entry per CDR3 protein. The repertoire consists of more than 80,000 distinct CDR3 sequences, with under 14% occurring once and the leading ten covering under 4.5%. The sample consisted of whole blood, taken in connection with sensitization to the hapten diphenylcyclopropenone (DPC). These receptors were collected from a woman between 50 and 59 years old with alopecia areata. Some clones in this sample may be carry-over from other donors' samples. CDR3s include the opening cysteine and the closing phenylalanine or tryptophan. D genes are given only for firm matches. Some rows have no size entry. The others give once, few or many, or a class for an expanded clone.

TRBJ2-3,TRBD1,few,TRBV10-3,TGTGCCAACCAGGGACAGCACACAGATACGCAGTATTTT,CANQGQHTDTQYF
TRBJ2-5,-,few,TRBV12-2,TGTGCAAGTCGCTTGACTAGCGGGCACCAAGAGACCCAGTACTTC,CASRLTSGHQETQYF
TRBJ2-4,-,many,TRBV12-3/TRBV12-4,TGTGCCAGCAGCTCGGACAGTTTTAACATTCAGTACTTC,CASSSDSFNIQYF
TRBJ2-7,TRBD1,many,TRBV5-1,TGCGCCAGCAGCTTGGCACAGGGGACCTACGAGCAGTACTTC,CASSLAQGTYEQYF
TRBJ1-5,-,many,TRBV6-6,TGTGCCAGCAGTTACTCGGACGCTGGCAATCAGCCCCAGCATTTT,CASSYSDAGNQPQHF
TRBJ1-5,-,-,TRBV27,TGTGCCAGCAGTTTAAGGGGAACCGGGACTAGCAATCAGCCCCAGCATTTT,CASSLRGTGTSNQPQHF
TRBJ2-3,TRBD2,few,TRBV28,TGTGCCAGCCGTCCTAGCGGGAGCGCAGATACGCAGTATTTT,CASRPSGSADTQYF
TRBJ1-2,-,many,TRBV11-3,TGTGCCAGCAGCTTAGGGATCCGGGAGGCCTACACCTTC,CASSLGIREAYTF
TRBJ2-2,-,many,TRBV12-5,TGTGCTAGTGGTCCTCTCGGGACCGGGGAGCTGTTTTTT,CASGPLGTGELFF
TRBJ2-7,TRBD2,few,TRBV29-1,TGCAGCGTCGAGGGACTAACGGCCTTCGAGCAGTACTTC,CSVEGLTAFEQYF
TRBJ2-7,-,many,TRBV6-5,TGTGCCAGCAGTGAAACTCAGGGCTACGAGCAGTACTTC,CASSETQGYEQYF
TRBJ2-7,-,-,TRBV5-4,TGTGCCAGCAGCCCCATGGGGGCTGGAGAGCAGTACTTC,CASSPMGAGEQYF
TRBJ2-2,-,many,TRBV24-1,TGTGCCACCAGTGATTTGAAACTCACCGGGGAGCTGTTTTTT,CATSDLKLTGELFF
TRBJ2-1,-,many,TRBV5-1,TGCGCCAGCAGCTTGGAGGTGGGCAATGAGCAGTTCTTC,CASSLEVGNEQFF
TRBJ2-7,-,-,TRBV7-2,TGTGCCAGCAGCCCCGACAGGAGGAACTACGAGCAGTACTTC,CASSPDRRNYEQYF
TRBJ1-5,TRBD1,-,TRBV12-3/TRBV12-4,TGTGCCAGCAGTTTAGTAGGGGGCAGGGGCAATCAGCCCCAGCATTTT,CASSLVGGRGNQPQHF
TRBJ2-5,-,-,TRBV7-9,TGTGCCAGCAGTTTCTCGGGGGAGTACCAAGAGACCCAGTACTTC,CASSFSGEYQETQYF
TRBJ1-1,TRBD1,few,TRBV29-1,TGCAGCGTCGCGGGACAGGGCTTGTTCACTGAAGCTTTCTTT,CSVAGQGLFTEAFF
TRBJ2-7,TRBD2,-,TRBV3-1,TGTGCCAGCAGCCTCGGGGGAGGGCCGGGCGAGCAGTACTTC,CASSLGGGPGEQYF
TRBJ2-2,-,-,TRBV25-1,TGTGCCAGCCTCACCGGCACCGGGGAGCTGTTTTTT,CASLTGTGELFF
TRBJ1-3,-,few,TRBV4-1,TGCGCCAGCAGCCAAGTCTCCCCTGTTGGGATTGGAAACACCATATATTTT,CASSQVSPVGIGNTIYF
TRBJ1-2,-,many,TRBV11-3,TGTGCCAGCAGCAGAACGACGGAGCTGGGGTATGGCTACACCTTC,CASSRTTELGYGYTF
TRBJ2-1,TRBD2,many,TRBV28,TGTGCCAGCAGCATAGCGGGAGGTCTAACGTTTCCGTTCTTC,CASSIAGGLTFPFF
TRBJ1-2,TRBD1,-,TRBV12-3/TRBV12-4,TGTGCCAGCAGTCAGACAGGGTATGGCTACACCTTC,CASSQTGYGYTF
TRBJ1-2,-,many,TRBV19,TGTGCCAGTAGTACAGCGCAGAACTATGGCTACACCTTC,CASSTAQNYGYTF
TRBJ2-1,TRBD2,many,TRBV4-1,TGCGCCAGCAGCCAAGATCCGAGTGGAGCGGGAGGGTCCTACAATGAGCAGTTCTTC,CASSQDPSGAGGSYNEQFF
TRBJ2-7,TRBD2,few,TRBV2,TGTGCCAGCAGACTAGGACTAGCGGGAGGGCGTTACGAGCAGTACTTC,CASRLGLAGGRYEQYF
TRBJ2-2,-,-,TRBV7-2,TGTGCCAGCAGCTTAATCGTTGGGGGGGCTGGGGAGCTGTTTTTT,CASSLIVGGAGELFF
TRBJ2-5,TRBD2,many,TRBV20-1,TGCAGTGCTAGAGATCGGAGCGGGAGGGCCTGGGAGACCCAGTACTTC,CSARDRSGRAWETQYF
TRBJ1-1,-,few,TRBV5-1,TGCGCCAGCAGGGAATATTCTACTGAAGCTTTCTTT,CASREYSTEAFF
TRBJ1-4,-,many,TRBV14,TGTGCCAGCAGCCGACAGACGGGGGTTGAAAAACTGTTTTTT,CASSRQTGVEKLFF
TRBJ1-1,-,few,TRBV27,TGTGCCAGCAGTTTATTAAGGGCAGGGGACACTGAAGCTTTCTTT,CASSLLRAGDTEAFF
TRBJ2-1,TRBD2,many,TRBV7-3,TGTGCCAGCAGCTTATCCGGGGGACTAGCGGACAATGAGCAGTTCTTC,CASSLSGGLADNEQFF
TRBJ2-2,TRBD1,few,TRBV7-2,TGTGCCAGCAGCTTAAAGAGCGGGACAGGGCACCGGGAGCTGTTTTTT,CASSLKSGTGHRELFF
TRBJ2-7,TRBD2,many,TRBV20-1,TGCAGTGCTACCCCGGGACTAGCCCCCTACGAGCAGTACTTC,CSATPGLAPYEQYF
TRBJ2-7,TRBD2,many,TRBV28,TGTGCCAGCAACCCCCCGACTAGCGGGAAACATGAGCAGTACTTC,CASNPPTSGKHEQYF
TRBJ1-6,TRBD1,many,TRBV3-1,TGTGCCAGCAGCCGAAACGGACAGGGGGCAGGTTCACCCCTCCACTTT,CASSRNGQGAGSPLHF
TRBJ2-3,TRBD2,-,TRBV2,TGTGCCAGCAGGCGACTAGCGGGACCCACAGATACGCAGTATTTT,CASRRLAGPTDTQYF
TRBJ2-2,-,many,TRBV12-3/TRBV12-4,TGTGCCAGCAGTGCCCGAGTTACGAACACCGGGGAGCTGTTTTTT,CASSARVTNTGELFF
TRBJ1-2,TRBD1,-,TRBV4-3,TGCGCCAGCAGCCAAGCAGGGGGCGCTTATGGCTACACCTTC,CASSQAGGAYGYTF
TRBJ1-1,-,-,TRBV29-1,TGCAGCGTTGAATCGAAGACCTTCGGCACTGAAGCTTTCTTT,CSVESKTFGTEAFF
TRBJ2-6,-,-,TRBV30,TGTGCCTGGAGTCCGAGGGTCTCTGGGGCCAACGTCCTGACTTTC,CAWSPRVSGANVLTF
TRBJ2-7,-,many,TRBV2,TGTGCCAGCAGTGAAGGGAGTGGGCCGAACTACGAGCAGTACTTC,CASSEGSGPNYEQYF
TRBJ1-5,-,many,TRBV5-8,TGTGCCAGCAGCTTGATGGGGGGGAATCAGCCCCAGCATTTT,CASSLMGGNQPQHF
TRBJ2-5,TRBD1,few,TRBV6-1,TGTGCCAGCACCTCGGGACAGCTAGAGACCCAGTACTTC,CASTSGQLETQYF
TRBJ2-7,-,-,TRBV20-1,TGCAGTGCTAGGGGGGACACGAGCTCCTACGAGCAGTACTTC,CSARGDTSSYEQYF